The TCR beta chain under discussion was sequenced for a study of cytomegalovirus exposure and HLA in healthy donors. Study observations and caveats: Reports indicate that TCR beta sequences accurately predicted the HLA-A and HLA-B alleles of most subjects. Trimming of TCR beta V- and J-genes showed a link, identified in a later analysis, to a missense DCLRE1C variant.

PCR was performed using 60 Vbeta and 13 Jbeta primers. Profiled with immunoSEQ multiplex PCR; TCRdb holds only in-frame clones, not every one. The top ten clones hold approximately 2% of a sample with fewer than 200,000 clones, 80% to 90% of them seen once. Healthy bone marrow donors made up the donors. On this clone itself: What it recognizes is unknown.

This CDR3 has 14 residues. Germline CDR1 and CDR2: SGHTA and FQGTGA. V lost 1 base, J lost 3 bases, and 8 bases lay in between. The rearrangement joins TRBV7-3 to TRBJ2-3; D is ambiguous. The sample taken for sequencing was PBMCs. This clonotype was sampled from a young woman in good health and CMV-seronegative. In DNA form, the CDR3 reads TGTGCCAGCAGCTTAATGGGCCCGACAGATACGCAGTATTTT. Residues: CASSLMGPTDTQYF.